The entry that follows covers one TCR beta chain sequence. Additional DNA sequences in this sample encode the identical CDR3. CDR3 length equals 15 residues. Germline CDR1 and CDR2: KGHSH and LQKENI. Germline trimming cut 3 bases from V and 2 bases from J; bases unmatched to any gene: 3. The data derive from a study of blood T cell repertoires in COVID-19. In the study's own analysis: Reference gene primers were amplified, and this amplification served to estimate nucleated cell counts. The assay was immunoSEQ multiplex PCR, and TCRdb's table has in-frame clones only and misses some. V and J calls and clone size are copied from that table; D and trimming were computed from the DNA. The sample yields around 330,000 clones, 85% seen once.

This receptor was obtained from a woman aged 25 to 39 who had been exposed to COVID-19. This chain connects TRBV18 to TRBJ1-3, with TRBD1 identical over 8 bases. The source material was PBMCs or T cells enriched from blood (not recorded which). The chain's CDR3 is CASSPPTGAGNTIYF. The CDR3 nucleotides are TGTGCCAGCTCACCGCCGACAGGGGCTGGAAACACCATATATTTT. Together with reference TRBV18 and TRBJ1-3, the CDR3 gives the full variable domain: NAGVMQNPRHLVRRRGQEARLRCSPMKGHSHVYWYRQLPEEGLKFMVYLQKENIIDESGMPKERFSAEFPKEGPSILRIQQVVRGDSAAYFCASSPPTGAGNTIYFGEGSWLTVV.